This T cell receptor (beta chain) derives from a study of monozygotic twins with inflammatory bowel disease. Study outcomes and limitations: Background noise in patient repertoires may stem from differing immunosuppressive treatments. Support was absent for any single strong signal or clonotype linked to IBD. By inverse Simpson index, TCRbeta diversity was lower in IBD patients than in healthy co-twins.

TCRdb reworked the 5' RACE reads into one entry per CDR3 protein, no DNA. Seen in this sample are about 450,000 distinct CDR3 sequences; the ten most common clones hold 2% to 3%. Regarding this clonotype: Its target is not known.

The CDR3 has 18 amino acids. CDR1 and CDR2 from the germline V gene are LGHDT and YNNKEL (reference sequence). The source of this sequence is a human donor with ulcerative colitis or Crohn's disease, or a healthy co-twin of an affected twin (not recorded which). The chain uses TRBV3-1 and TRBJ2-1; checking the TCRdb D call of TRBD1 is not possible without DNA. What was sequenced was blood. This CDR3 is CASSSGRSGLTPYNEQFF.